Reported below is one T cell receptor beta chain. Its antigen is unknown. These data come from a study of shared clonotypes between healthy human individuals. Profiling relied on immunoSEQ multiplex PCR, and the TCRdb table lists in-frame clones only, not all of them. This table holds around 1.9 million clones, 85% to 95% found once. Naive CD8 cells comprised CD45RO-negative, CCR7-positively selected cells, excluding terminally differentiated effector memory CD45RA+ cells. V lost 5 bases and J lost 1, with 14 bases in between. Looked up from germline, CDR1 is MNHEY and CDR2 is SMNVEV (reference sequence). This CDR3 contains 15 residues. Study findings and constraints: Represented diversity (both genetic and exposure-history) was limited by the small number of donors.

The gene calls are TRBV27 and TRBJ2-5; D may be TRBD1 (5 bases). The sequence was obtained from a man between 18 and 35 years old in good health. Some clones in this sample may be carry-over from other donors' samples. The sequenced sample was naive CD8+ T cells from PBMCs. CDR3 in DNA: TGTGCCAGCAGTCCGGTGTGGGGCGGCCAAGAGACCCAGTACTTC. As protein: CASSPVWGGQETQYF.